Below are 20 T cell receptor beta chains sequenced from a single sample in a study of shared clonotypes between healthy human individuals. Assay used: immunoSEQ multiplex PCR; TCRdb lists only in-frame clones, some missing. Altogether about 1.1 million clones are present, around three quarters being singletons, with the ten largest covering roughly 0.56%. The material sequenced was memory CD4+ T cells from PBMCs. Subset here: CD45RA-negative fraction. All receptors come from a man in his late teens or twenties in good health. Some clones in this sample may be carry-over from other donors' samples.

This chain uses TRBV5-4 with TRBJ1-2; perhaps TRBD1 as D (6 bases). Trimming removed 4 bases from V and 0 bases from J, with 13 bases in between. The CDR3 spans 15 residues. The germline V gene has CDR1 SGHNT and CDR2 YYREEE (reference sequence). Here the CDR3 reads CASSPDRTANYGYTF. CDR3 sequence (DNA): TGTGCCAGCAGCCCCGACCGGACAGCTAACTATGGCTACACCTTC.

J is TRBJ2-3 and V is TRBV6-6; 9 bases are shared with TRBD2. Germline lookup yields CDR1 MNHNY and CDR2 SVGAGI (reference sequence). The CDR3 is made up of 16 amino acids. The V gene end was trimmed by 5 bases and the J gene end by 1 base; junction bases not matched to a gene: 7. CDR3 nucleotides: TGTGCCAGCAGTACGACTAGCGGAGGGCGCACAGATACGCAGTATTTT. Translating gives CASSTTSGGRTDTQYF.

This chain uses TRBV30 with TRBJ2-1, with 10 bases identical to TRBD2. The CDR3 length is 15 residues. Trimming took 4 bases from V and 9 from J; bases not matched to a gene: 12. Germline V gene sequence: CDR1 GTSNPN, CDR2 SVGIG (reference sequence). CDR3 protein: CAWNTRAGGPGEQFF. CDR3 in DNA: TGTGCCTGGAACACTAGAGCGGGAGGGCCGGGTGAGCAGTTCTTC.

In nucleotides, the CDR3 is TGTGCCAGTAGCGGGATCACAGATACGCAGTATTTT. Protein: CASSGITDTQYF. This chain joins TRBV5-6 and TRBJ2-3, with 8 positions matching TRBD2. Germline CDR1 SGHDT, CDR2 YYEEEE. V was clipped by 8 bases and J by 2 bases; unmatched bases: 1. The CDR3 is 12 amino acids.

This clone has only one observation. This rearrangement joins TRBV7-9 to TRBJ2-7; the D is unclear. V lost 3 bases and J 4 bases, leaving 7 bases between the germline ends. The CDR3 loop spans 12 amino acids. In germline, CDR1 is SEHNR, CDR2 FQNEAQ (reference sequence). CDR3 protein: CASSLYRYEQYF. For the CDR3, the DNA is TGTGCCAGCAGCTTGTACCGTTACGAGCAGTACTTC.

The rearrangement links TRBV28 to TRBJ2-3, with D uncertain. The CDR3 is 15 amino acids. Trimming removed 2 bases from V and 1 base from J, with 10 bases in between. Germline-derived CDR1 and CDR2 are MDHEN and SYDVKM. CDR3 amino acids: CASSLSSSGTDTQYF. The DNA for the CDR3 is TGTGCCAGCAGTTTAAGTTCCTCGGGCACAGATACGCAGTATTTT.

The CDR3 sequence: CASSLQGEGGHQPQHF. CDR3 sequence (DNA): TGTGCCAGCAGTTTACAGGGAGAAGGGGGCCATCAGCCCCAGCATTTT. The V call is TRBV28, the J call TRBJ1-5; 7 bases fit TRBD1. This CDR3 is 16 amino acids long. Germline V gene sequence: CDR1 MDHEN, CDR2 SYDVKM. The V and J ends lost 2 bases and 5 bases, in that order; junction bases with no gene match: 9. Complete variable domain (other parts from reference TRBV28 and TRBJ1-5): DVKVTQSSRYLVKRTGEKVFLECVQDMDHENMFWYRQDPGLGLRLIYFSYDVKMKEKGDIPEGYSVSREKKERFSLILESASTNQTSMYLCASSLQGEGGHQPQHFGDGTRLSIL.

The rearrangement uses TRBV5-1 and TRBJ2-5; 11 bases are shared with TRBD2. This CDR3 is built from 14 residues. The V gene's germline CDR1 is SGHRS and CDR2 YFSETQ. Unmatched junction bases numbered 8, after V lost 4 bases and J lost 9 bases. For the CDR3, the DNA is TGCGCCAGCAGCCCGGGGACTAGCGGCGTGGCCCAGTACTTC. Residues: CASSPGTSGVAQYF. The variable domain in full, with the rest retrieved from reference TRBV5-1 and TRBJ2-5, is KAGVTQTPRYLIKTRGQQVTLSCSPISGHRSVSWYQQTPGQGLQFLFEYFSETQRNKGNFPGRFSGRQFSNSRSEMNVSTLELGDSALYLCASSPGTSGVAQYFGPGTRLLVL.

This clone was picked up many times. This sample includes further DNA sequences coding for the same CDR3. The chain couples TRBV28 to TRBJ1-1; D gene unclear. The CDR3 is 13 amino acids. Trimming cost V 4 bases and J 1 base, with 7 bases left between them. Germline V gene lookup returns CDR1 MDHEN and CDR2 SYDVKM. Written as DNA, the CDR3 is TGTGCCAGCAGTTCTACGGGGAACACTGAAGCTTTCTTT. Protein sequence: CASSSTGNTEAFF.

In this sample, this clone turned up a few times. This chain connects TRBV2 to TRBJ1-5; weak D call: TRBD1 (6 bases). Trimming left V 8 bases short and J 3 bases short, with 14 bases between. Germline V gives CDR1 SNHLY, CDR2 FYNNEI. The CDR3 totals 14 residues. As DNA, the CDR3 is TGTGCCAGCGGGAGGACAGTGCTCAATCAGCCCCAGCATTTT. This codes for CASGRTVLNQPQHF.

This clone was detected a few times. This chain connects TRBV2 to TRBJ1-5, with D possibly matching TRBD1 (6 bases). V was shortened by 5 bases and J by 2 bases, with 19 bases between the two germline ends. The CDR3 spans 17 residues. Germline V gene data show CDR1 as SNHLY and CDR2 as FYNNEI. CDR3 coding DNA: TGTGCCAGCAGTAAAGACAGGCTCCCTGGTGGCAATCAGCCCCAGCATTTT. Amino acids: CASSKDRLPGGNQPQHF.

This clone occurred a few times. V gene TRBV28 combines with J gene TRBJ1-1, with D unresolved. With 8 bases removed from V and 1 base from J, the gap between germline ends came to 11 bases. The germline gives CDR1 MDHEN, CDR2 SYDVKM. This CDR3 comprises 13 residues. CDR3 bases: TGTGCCAGCGGGTTCGGGTGGAACACTGAAGCTTTCTTT. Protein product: CASGFGWNTEAFF.

The CDR3 coding sequence is TGTGCCAGCAGTGAATGGCAGGGTTTTCAGACCCAGTACTTC. The encoded protein is CASSEWQGFQTQYF. V usage is TRBV6-1 and J usage is TRBJ2-5; weak D call: TRBD1 (5 bases). The CDR3 totals 14 residues. V lost 2 bases to trimming and J lost 6 bases, with 13 bases between them. Germline values: CDR1 MNHNS, CDR2 SASEGT.

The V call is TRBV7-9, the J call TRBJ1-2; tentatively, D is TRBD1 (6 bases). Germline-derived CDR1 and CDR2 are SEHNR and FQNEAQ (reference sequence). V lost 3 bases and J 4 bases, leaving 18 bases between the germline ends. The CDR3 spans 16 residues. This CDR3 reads CASSFGQPGSLYGYTF. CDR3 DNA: TGTGCCAGCAGCTTCGGACAGCCCGGGTCCCTCTATGGCTACACCTTC.

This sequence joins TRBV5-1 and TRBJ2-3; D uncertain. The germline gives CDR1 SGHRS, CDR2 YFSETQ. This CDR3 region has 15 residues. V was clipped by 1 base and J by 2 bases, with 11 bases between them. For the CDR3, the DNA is TGCGCCAGCAGCTTGTTTGCGGCTACCACAGATACGCAGTATTTT. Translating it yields CASSLFAATTDTQYF.

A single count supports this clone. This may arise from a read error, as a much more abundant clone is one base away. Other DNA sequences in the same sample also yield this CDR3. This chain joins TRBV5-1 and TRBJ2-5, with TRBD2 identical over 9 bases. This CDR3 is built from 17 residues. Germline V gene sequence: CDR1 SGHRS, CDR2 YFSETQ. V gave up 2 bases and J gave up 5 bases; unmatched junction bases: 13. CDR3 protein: CASSLSGLAGGGETQYF. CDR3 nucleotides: TGCGCCAGCAGCTTATCTGGACTCGCGGGAGGGGGGGAGACCCAGTACTTC.

Here the CDR3 reads CASSKRDTEAFF. The CDR3, as DNA: TGTGCCAGCTCAAAAAGAGACACTGAAGCTTTCTTT. The gene calls are TRBV18 and TRBJ1-1; no clear D gene. The germline V and J ends were trimmed by 5 bases and 3 bases, with 7 bases remaining between them. The CDR3 spans 12 residues. Germline V CDR1 and CDR2: KGHSH, LQKENI.

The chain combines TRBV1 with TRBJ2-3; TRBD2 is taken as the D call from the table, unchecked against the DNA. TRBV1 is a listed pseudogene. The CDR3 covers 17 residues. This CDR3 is CTSSQAGLAGPTDTQYF. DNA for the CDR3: TGCACCAGCAGCCAAGCGGGACTAGCGGGGCCCACAGATACGCAGTATTTT.

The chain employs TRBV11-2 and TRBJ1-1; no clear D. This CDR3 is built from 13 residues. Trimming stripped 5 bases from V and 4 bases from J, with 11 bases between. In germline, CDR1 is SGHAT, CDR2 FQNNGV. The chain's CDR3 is CASSPYMGTEAFF. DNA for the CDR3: TGTGCCAGCAGCCCCTATATGGGCACTGAAGCTTTCTTT.

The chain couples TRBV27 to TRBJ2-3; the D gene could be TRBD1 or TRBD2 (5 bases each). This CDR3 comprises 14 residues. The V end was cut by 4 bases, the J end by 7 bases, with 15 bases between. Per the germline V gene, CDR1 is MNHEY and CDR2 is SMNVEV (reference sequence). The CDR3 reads CASSSGTRTNTQYF. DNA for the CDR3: TGTGCCAGCAGTTCAGGGACGCGAACCAATACGCAGTATTTT.